The 9 T cell receptor beta chains below come from one sample, sequenced in a study of beta chain features in type 1 diabetes. Expressed TCRB transcripts got sequenced, as all isolated RNA was reverse transcribed. Here immunoSEQ multiplex PCR was the method, and the copy in TCRdb shows in-frame clones only, minus some. The table has 500,000 to 700,000 clones, 15% to 19% seen once. Sample: naive CD4+ T cells from blood. All receptors come from a man aged 18-30 years in good health.

The V call is TRBV6-5, the J call TRBJ1-4, with a weak D call TRBD1 (6 bases). V lost 6 bases to trimming and J lost 7 bases, with 15 bases between them. Germline V gives CDR1 MNHEY, CDR2 SVGAGI. The CDR3 loop spans 14 amino acids. The CDR3 loop is CASSSGGAGEKLFF. The CDR3 DNA follows: TGTGCCAGCAGCTCGGGGGGCGCTGGTGAAAAACTGTTTTTT.

The rearrangement uses TRBV6-5 and TRBJ2-3; 7 bases are shared with TRBD2. CDR1 is MNHEY and CDR2 is SVGAGI in the germline V gene. The CDR3 contains 16 residues. Unmatched junction bases numbered 11, after V lost 0 bases and J lost 8 bases. The CDR3 DNA follows: TGTGCCAGCAGTTACTCGAGACTAGCCCTGAACCCTACGCAGTATTTT. Protein sequence: CASSYSRLALNPTQYF.

This rearrangement joins TRBV15 to TRBJ1-2; D is ambiguous. Germline CDR1 LNHNV, CDR2 YYDKDF (reference sequence). The CDR3 covers 13 residues. V lost 5 bases to trimming and J lost 7 bases, with 14 bases between them. The DNA for the CDR3 is TGTGCCACCAGCGGGAGTTCCGGGATTGGCTACACCTTC. Residues: CATSGSSGIGYTF.

This clone was seen a few times. The chain links TRBV12-5 to TRBJ2-3; 8 bases fit TRBD2. The CDR3 is made up of 19 amino acids. Germline V gene sequence: CDR1 LGHNT, CDR2 FRNRAP. The V and J ends lost 1 base and 2 bases, in that order; junction bases with no gene match: 14. The chain's CDR3 is CASGLAPKGLAGNTDTQYF. For the CDR3, the DNA is TGTGCTAGTGGTTTGGCCCCCAAGGGGCTAGCGGGTAACACAGATACGCAGTATTTT.

The chain has TRBV9 and TRBJ2-1; 8 bases agree with TRBD2. The CDR3 runs 15 residues. Germline CDR1 reads SGDLS; CDR2 reads YYNGEE. The V gene end was trimmed by 4 bases and the J gene end by 4 bases; junction bases not matched to a gene: 7. For the CDR3, the DNA is TGTGCCAGCAGCCTCATCGGGAGGGTTTACAATGAGCAGTTCTTC. Its protein product is CASSLIGRVYNEQFF.

The chain couples TRBV5-1 to TRBJ2-1, with 12 bases fitting TRBD2. Germline lookup yields CDR1 SGHRS and CDR2 YFSETQ. CDR3 size: 16 residues. The J segment lost 2 bases and the V segment lost 2 bases, leaving 2 bases of the junction unmatched. CDR3 amino acids: CASSLPSGRAYNEQFF. The CDR3, as DNA: TGCGCCAGCAGCTTACCTAGCGGGAGGGCCTACAATGAGCAGTTCTTC.

This rearrangement joins TRBV9 to TRBJ2-3; unclear D gene. Germline V gene sequence: CDR1 SGDLS, CDR2 YYNGEE. The CDR3 is made up of 15 amino acids. Deletions cut 0 bases from V and 1 base from J, with 9 bases between. CDR3 bases: TGTGCCAGCAGCGTAGAAGCAAGGGGCACAGATACGCAGTATTTT. Translating it yields CASSVEARGTDTQYF.

The rearrangement uses TRBV7-9 and TRBJ2-1, with D perhaps matching TRBD1 or TRBD2 (6 bases each). CDR3 length: 16 residues. CDR1 and CDR2 from the germline V gene are SEHNR and FQNEAQ (reference sequence). V gave up 5 bases and J gave up 0 bases, with 14 bases separating them. CDR3 loop: CASSRRGESSYNEQFF. The CDR3, as DNA: TGTGCCAGCAGCCGGAGGGGGGAGAGCTCCTACAATGAGCAGTTCTTC. The full variable domain, rest sourced from reference TRBV7-9 and TRBJ2-1, is DTGVSQNPRHKITKRGQNVTFRCDPISEHNRLYWYRQTLGQGPEFLTYFQNEAQLEKSRLLSDRFSAERPKGSFSTLEIQRTEQGDSAMYLCASSRRGESSYNEQFFGPGTRLTVL.

There are a few counts of this clone. This chain joins TRBV7-2 and TRBJ2-7; 7 positions agree with TRBD1. Trimming cost V 5 bases and J 2 bases; bases outside gene matches: 9. Per the germline V gene, CDR1 is SGHTA and CDR2 is FQGNSA. CDR3 length: 15 residues. In DNA form, the CDR3 reads TGTGCCAGCAGCCCCAACCCCGGGACAGCCTACGAGCAGTACTTC. Translating gives CASSPNPGTAYEQYF.